The entry below describes one T cell receptor beta chain. How the authors handled the data: Reference gene primer amplification gave nucleated cell count estimates. TCRdb's table, derived via immunoSEQ multiplex PCR, lists solely in-frame clones and lacks some. V, J and clone size are those of that table, while D and trimming were read from the DNA. This sample has over 150,000 clones, with around 80% found just once. Germline V gene data show CDR1 as LGHDT and CDR2 as YNNKEL (reference sequence). The CDR3 totals 14 residues. V lost 3 bases and J lost 6, with 14 bases in between. This entry comes from a study of blood T cell repertoires in COVID-19. Study summary: The analysed material was cDNA or gDNA that came from T cells, B-cell-depleted T cells, or PBMCs.

The genes are TRBV3-1 (or the pseudogene TRBV3-2) and TRBJ2-5; D may be TRBD1 (6 bases). The specimen was peripheral blood. This clonotype originated in a woman aged 60-70 years with acute or convalescent COVID-19. The CDR3 DNA sequence: TGTGCCAGCAGCCATTTGACTCAGGGGCAGACCCAGTACTTC. It is translated as CASSHLTQGQTQYF.